These 25 T cell receptor beta chains share one sample of origin, sequenced in a study of follicular helper T cells after annual influenza vaccination. Clones were read by immunoSEQ multiplex PCR, and TCRdb kept only the in-frame ones, dropping some. This table holds approximately 11,000 clones, 80% to 85% found once. This sample comprised CXCR5- memory CD4+ T cells sorted from blood, obtained 6 weeks after influenza vaccination. These receptors all stem from an adult who received the influenza vaccine.

The rearrangement uses TRBV5-1 and TRBJ2-2, with 10 bases matching TRBD1. Trimming took 4 bases from V and 4 from J; bases not matched to a gene: 10. The CDR3 spans 17 residues. Germline V CDR1 and CDR2: SGHRS, YFSETQ. CDR3 sequence (DNA): TGCGCCAGCAGCGAGGGACAGGGGTTTAGCAGCACCGGGGAGCTGTTTTTT. It is translated as CASSEGQGFSSTGELFF.

Remarks on this clone: The junction shows a germline mismatch at one end, possibly a read error. The chain joins TRBV19 to TRBJ1-5, with D uncertain. The CDR3 is 12 residues long. Germline V gene lookup returns CDR1 LNHDA and CDR2 SQIVND (reference sequence). CDR3: CASRIGNQPQHF. In DNA, the CDR3 is TGTGCCAGTAGGATAGGGAACCAGCCCCAGCATTTT.

The chain carries TRBV21-1 and TRBJ2-5. TRBV21-1 is a known pseudogene. This CDR3 has 11 residues. The CDR3 loop reads CASSRRDFQYF. Here the CDR3 DNA reads TGTGCCAGCAGCAGAAGGGATTTCCAGTACTTC.

The chain joins TRBV7-2 to TRBJ1-5; no reliable D call. Germline CDR1 reads SGHTA; CDR2 reads FQGNSA. CDR3 size: 13 residues. V was cut by 2 bases and J by 4 bases, with 6 bases left in between. The CDR3, as DNA: TGTGCCAGCAGCTTAAGCGGAAATCAGCCCCAGCATTTT. Amino acids: CASSLSGNQPQHF.

V gene TRBV19 combines with J gene TRBJ2-3; TRBD2 matches at 8 bases. From germline, CDR1 is LNHDA and CDR2 SQIVND (reference sequence). V dropped 10 bases and J dropped 8; count of bases not matched to a gene: 14. There are 14 residues in the CDR3. CDR3 sequence reads: CATRASGGTFTQYF. The DNA for the CDR3 is TGTGCCACCCGGGCGAGCGGGGGAACGTTTACGCAGTATTTT.

The chain carries TRBV18 and TRBJ2-2, with 7 bases identical to TRBD2. This CDR3 is built from 15 residues. Germline V gene data show CDR1 as KGHSH and CDR2 as LQKENI. V shed 0 bases, J shed 7 bases, and the junction held 5 bases outside the gene matches. In DNA, the CDR3 is TGTGCCAGCTCACCACCGACTAGCTCGATCGGGGAGCTGTTTTTT. Protein: CASSPPTSSIGELFF.

The chain combines TRBV10-3 with TRBJ1-3; 8 bases line up with TRBD1. The CDR3 loop spans 14 amino acids. J lost 3 bases, V lost 5 bases, and 3 bases had no gene match. CDR1 is ENHRY and CDR2 is SYGVKD in the germline V gene. CDR3 in DNA: TGTGCCATCAGTTCGGGACAGGATGGAAACACCATATATTTT. Protein: CAISSGQDGNTIYF.

The chain carries TRBV6-5 and TRBJ1-5; 7 bases fit TRBD1. V lost 6 bases to trimming and J lost 4 bases; unmatched junction nucleotides: 9. CDR3 length equals 15 residues. CDR1 and CDR2 (germline): MNHEY, SVGAGI. The CDR3 here is CASSFDRAENQPQHF. In DNA, the CDR3 is TGTGCCAGCAGCTTCGACAGGGCCGAGAATCAGCCCCAGCATTTT.

The V and J genes are TRBV6-1 and TRBJ1-5, with D possibly TRBD1 on 6 matching bases. V lost 0 bases and J 3 bases, leaving 15 bases between the germline ends. Germline V gene lookup returns CDR1 MNHNS and CDR2 SASEGT. The CDR3 is 17 amino acids. The DNA of the CDR3 is TGTGCCAGCAGTGAAGCGCGGGGGGCGATCCACAATCAGCCCCAGCATTTT. Amino acid sequence: CASSEARGAIHNQPQHF.

V and J are TRBV10-1 and TRBJ2-3, with unresolved D. V was shortened by 0 bases and J by 3 bases, with 1 base between the two germline ends. This CDR3 is built from 12 residues. Germline V gene sequence: CDR1 WNHNN, CDR2 SYGVQD (reference sequence). CDR3 amino acids: CASSESTDTQYF. Written as DNA, the CDR3 is TGCGCCAGCAGTGAGTCAACAGATACGCAGTATTTT.

The V call is TRBV7-2, the J call TRBJ1-6; TRBD1 matches 8 bases. The trim removed 2 bases at V and 9 bases at J, leaving 6 bases unmatched. The length of the CDR3 is 15 residues. Germline V CDR1 and CDR2: SGHTA, FQGNSA. This CDR3 reads CASSLQGATGSPLHF. Written as DNA, the CDR3 is TGTGCCAGCAGCTTACAGGGGGCGACTGGTTCACCCCTCCACTTT.

V usage is TRBV28 and J usage is TRBJ2-1, with 8 bases aligning to TRBD2. CDR1 and CDR2 from the germline V gene are MDHEN and SYDVKM. The CDR3 is 15 amino acids. Unmatched junction bases numbered 9, after V lost 7 bases and J lost 4 bases. CDR3 sequence reads: CASTPPGLEYNEQFF. The CDR3 DNA is TGTGCCAGCACACCTCCGGGACTAGAGTACAATGAGCAGTTCTTC. The whole variable domain, filled in from reference TRBV28 and TRBJ2-1, reads DVKVTQSSRYLVKRTGEKVFLECVQDMDHENMFWYRQDPGLGLRLIYFSYDVKMKEKGDIPEGYSVSREKKERFSLILESASTNQTSMYLCASTPPGLEYNEQFFGPGTRLTVL.

The chain carries TRBV6-1 and TRBJ2-1; TRBD1 might be the D (5 bases). The CDR3 covers 14 residues. V was shortened by 4 bases and J by 12 bases, with 19 bases between the two germline ends. Germline V gene lookup returns CDR1 MNHNS and CDR2 SASEGT. The CDR3 here is CASSGRVYNEGQFF. In DNA, the CDR3 is TGTGCCAGCAGTGGCAGGGTCTACAATGAAGGGCAGTTCTTC.

The gene calls are TRBV6-1 and TRBJ2-3; unclear D gene. Trimming pared 3 bases from V and 0 bases from J, leaving 13 bases between. The CDR3 length is 16 residues. CDR1 and CDR2 (germline): MNHNS, SASEGT. The CDR3 spells CASSDLGYSSTDTQYF. The CDR3 nucleotides are TGTGCCAGCAGTGACCTAGGTTACTCTAGCACAGATACGCAGTATTTT.

V usage is TRBV5-4 and J usage is TRBJ2-3; TRBD2 matches 12 bases. V lost 4 bases to trimming and J lost 3 bases; unmatched junction nucleotides: 6. Germline V CDR1 and CDR2: SGHNT, YYREEE (reference sequence). This CDR3 spans 16 amino acids. CDR3 nucleotides: TGTGCCAGCAGCCGTTCTAGCGGGGGGGTGACAGATACGCAGTATTTT. Its protein product is CASSRSSGGVTDTQYF.

This chain joins TRBV18 and TRBJ2-4; 7 bases are a match to TRBD1. Germline-derived CDR1 and CDR2 are KGHSH and LQKENI. J was trimmed by 8 bases and V by 4 bases; bases with no gene match: 5. The CDR3 extends over 13 amino acids. The CDR3 sequence is CASSRGQVDIQYF. The CDR3, as DNA: TGTGCCAGCTCACGTGGACAGGTGGACATTCAGTACTTC.

This chain connects TRBV4-3 to TRBJ1-5; D not resolved. V gave up 0 bases and J gave up 4 bases, with 7 bases separating them. The germline gives CDR1 LGHNA, CDR2 YSLEER. CDR3 length equals 14 residues. This CDR3 reads CASSQDGLNQPQHF. CDR3 DNA: TGCGCCAGCAGCCAAGATGGCCTGAATCAGCCCCAGCATTTT.

The chain employs TRBV5-4 and TRBJ2-5; no clear D gene. CDR3 length: 14 residues. V was clipped by 0 bases and J by 2 bases, with 8 bases between them. Looked up from germline, CDR1 is SGHNT and CDR2 is YYREEE (reference sequence). The CDR3 loop is CASSLANRQETQYF. CDR3 bases: TGTGCCAGCAGCTTGGCCAACAGACAAGAGACCCAGTACTTC.

The chain has TRBV5-6 and TRBJ1-2; TRBD1 is a possible D gene (5 bases). Between the trimmed V and J ends, which lost 0 bases and 0 bases, there was a span of 12 bases. Germline CDR1 SGHDT, CDR2 YYEEEE. The CDR3 spans 16 residues. As DNA, the CDR3 is TGTGCCAGCAGCTTGGGATGGGACGGAACTAACTATGGCTACACCTTC. It codes for CASSLGWDGTNYGYTF. The whole variable domain, remainder taken from reference TRBV5-6 and TRBJ1-2, is DAGVTQSPTHLIKTRGQQVTLRCSPKSGHDTVSWYQQALGQGPQFIFQYYEEEERQRGNFPDRFSGHQFPNYSSELNVNALLLGDSALYLCASSLGWDGTNYGYTFGSGTRLTVV.

V usage is TRBV5-5 and J usage is TRBJ2-5; either TRBD1 or TRBD2 may supply D (5 bases each). V lost 4 bases and J 3 bases, leaving 13 bases between the germline ends. Germline lookup yields CDR1 SGHKS and CDR2 YYEKEE (reference sequence). The CDR3 loop spans 14 amino acids. DNA of the CDR3: TGTGCCAGCAGCCCTGGGACGTCGGAAGAGACCCAGTACTTC. This sequence encodes CASSPGTSEETQYF.

The V gene is TRBV28, the J gene TRBJ2-3; 12 bases map to TRBD2. This CDR3 comprises 16 residues. The V gene end was trimmed by 4 bases and the J gene end by 5 bases; junction bases not matched to a gene: 7. From germline, CDR1 is MDHEN and CDR2 SYDVKM. The CDR3 region has the DNA TGTGCCAGCAGTTCCCCTAGCGGGGGGGACAGAGATACGCAGTATTTT. This translates into CASSSPSGGDRDTQYF.

The genes are TRBV28 and TRBJ1-5; D unclear. The CDR3 covers 15 residues. Looked up from germline, CDR1 is MDHEN and CDR2 is SYDVKM. V was pared by 5 bases and J by 0 bases, with 11 bases between. The CDR3 here is CASSLAIDSNQPQHF. The CDR3 nucleotides read TGTGCCAGCAGTCTTGCCATAGATAGCAATCAGCCCCAGCATTTT.

The chain is built from TRBV30 and TRBJ1-6; no definite D call. The V end was cut by 4 bases, the J end by 6 bases, with 13 bases between. The CDR3 spans 14 residues. CDR1 is GTSNPN and CDR2 is SVGIG in the germline V gene (reference sequence). The CDR3 region has the DNA TGTGCCTGGACTGACGGGCAGGTTAATTCACCCCTCCACTTT. Its protein product is CAWTDGQVNSPLHF.

This chain connects TRBV14 to TRBJ1-1; unclear D gene. Germline CDR1 SGHDN, CDR2 FVKESK. The CDR3 runs 13 residues. V gave up 8 bases and J gave up 1 base, with 11 bases separating them. The CDR3 protein is CASYWVANTEAFF. The CDR3 DNA reads as TGTGCCAGCTACTGGGTCGCGAACACTGAAGCTTTCTTT.

This clone was seen only a few times. The J gene is TRBJ2-7, the V gene TRBV9, with 9 bases identical to TRBD2. The germline gives CDR1 SGDLS, CDR2 YYNGEE. With V trimmed by 4 bases and J by 6 bases, 8 bases remained unmatched. The CDR3 has 14 residues. CDR3 nucleotide sequence: TGTGCCAGCAGCCCGCGTAGTAGCGGGGGCGAGCAGTACTTC. Amino acids: CASSPRSSGGEQYF. The complete variable domain, with remaining parts taken from reference TRBV9 and TRBJ2-7, reads DSGVTQTPKHLITATGQRVTLRCSPRSGDLSVYWYQQSLDQGLQFLIQYYNGEERAKGNILERFSAQQFPDLHSELNLSSLELGDSALYFCASSPRSSGGEQYFGPGTRLTVT.